This T cell receptor beta chain originates from a study of cytomegalovirus exposure and HLA in healthy donors. Study results and caveats: Later on, an analysis tied some 17,000 TCR beta sequences to HLA alleles at 0.05 false discovery rate. Evidence from a later analysis indicated that most CMV-associated TCR beta chains looked HLA-restricted.

Germline CDR1 is MDHEN and CDR2 is SYDVKM. The CDR3 runs 15 residues. As regards this clone: Its antigen remains unknown.

The study ran its PCR with 60 Vbeta and 13 Jbeta primers. Method: immunoSEQ multiplex PCR; TCRdb's copy keeps in-frame clones and lacks some. In the table there are some 150,000 clones, roughly 70% of which are singletons. Sample: PBMCs. This TCR was sampled from a man aged 25 to 40 in good health and CMV-seronegative. V gene TRBV28 combines with J gene TRBJ2-5; a possible D gene is TRBD1 (6 bases). Near its end, the DNA agrees better with TRBJ2-7, so the J call may be wrong. In DNA, the CDR3 is TGTGCCAGCAGTTTACTGGGGGCTACCGCCTACGAGCAGTACTTC. Protein product: CASSLLGATAYEQYF.